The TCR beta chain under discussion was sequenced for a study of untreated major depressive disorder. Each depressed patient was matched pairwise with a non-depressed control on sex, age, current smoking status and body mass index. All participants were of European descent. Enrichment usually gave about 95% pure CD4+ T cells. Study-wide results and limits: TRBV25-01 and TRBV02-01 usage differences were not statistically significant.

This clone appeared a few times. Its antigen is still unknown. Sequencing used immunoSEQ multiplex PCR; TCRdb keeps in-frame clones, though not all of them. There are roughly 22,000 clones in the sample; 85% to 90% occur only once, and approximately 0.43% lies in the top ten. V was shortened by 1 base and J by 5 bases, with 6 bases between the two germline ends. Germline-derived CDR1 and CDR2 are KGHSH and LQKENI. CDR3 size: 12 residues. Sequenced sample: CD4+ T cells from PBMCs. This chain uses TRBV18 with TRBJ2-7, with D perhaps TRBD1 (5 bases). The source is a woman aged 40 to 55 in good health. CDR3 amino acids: CASSPQGDEQYF. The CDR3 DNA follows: TGTGCCAGCTCACCACAAGGGGACGAGCAGTACTTC.